This record looks at one T cell receptor (beta chain) sequence and its context. The V end was cut by 6 bases, the J end by 5 bases, with 17 bases between. The CDR3 loop spans 15 amino acids. Germline values: CDR1 MDHEN, CDR2 SYDVKM. Measured with immunoSEQ multiplex PCR; TCRdb has only the in-frame clones, and not every one. The sample shows more than 2 million clones, 93% of them seen only once. The sample comes from a study of shared clonotypes between healthy human individuals. CD45RO negativity and positive selection for CCR7 defined naive CD8 cells, a population that excluded terminally differentiated effector memory CD45RA+ cells.

This sequence joins TRBV28 and TRBJ2-1; D is unclear. This receptor was identified in a young man in good health. Some clones in this sample may be carry-over from other donors' samples. The specimen was naive CD8+ T cells from PBMCs. The CDR3 sequence: CASSPNPKLNNEQFF. The CDR3, as DNA: TGTGCCAGCAGCCCAAACCCGAAGCTCAACAATGAGCAGTTCTTC.